One sample yielded the 14 T cell receptor beta chains listed below, sequenced in a study of low-dose radiotherapy and immunotherapy resistance in tumors. TCR amplification involved around 22 PCR cycles with a constant-region primer and V-primer adapter. TCRdb re-derived calls from the reads in MiXCR, one entry per CDR3 protein. The data contain roughly 50,000 distinct CDR3 sequences, roughly 33% of them singletons. Documented time point: after trial treatment. The treatment denotes: LDRT plus nivolumab, ipilimumab, low-dose cyclophosphamide and aspirin (RACIN trial). The sample here was PBMCs, taken after low-dose radiotherapy plus immunotherapy. The receptors come from a male donor with rectosigmoid adenocarcinoma.

V is TRBV5-4 and J is TRBJ1-3, with TRBD1 matching 8 bases. Looked up from germline, CDR1 is SGHNT and CDR2 is YYREEE (reference sequence). V lost 0 bases and J lost 3; bases outside the gene matches: 2. The CDR3 length is 15 residues. CDR3 DNA: TGTGCCAGCAGCTTGGGGACAGGGATTGGAAACACCATATATTTT. Its translation: CASSLGTGIGNTIYF.

This clonotype came up many times. This rearrangement joins TRBV6-5 to TRBJ2-3; D is undetermined. This CDR3 is 13 amino acids long. Germline CDR1 reads MNHEY; CDR2 reads SVGAGI. The V and J ends lost 6 bases and 9 bases respectively, with 16 bases between them. CDR3 nucleotide sequence: TGTGCCAGCAGCCGAGACTCCACCAAGACGCAGTATTTT. This translates into CASSRDSTKTQYF.

The CDR3 DNA reads TGTGCCAGCAGCTTGGCCGGGGCTTCCGCAGATACGCAGTATTTT. Amino acid sequence: CASSLAGASADTQYF. This sequence joins TRBV5-5 and TRBJ2-3; D is perhaps TRBD1 or TRBD2 (5 bases each). The CDR3 runs to 15 residues. Per germline, CDR1 SGHKS and CDR2 YYEKEE (reference sequence). Between the trimmed V and J ends, which lost 0 bases and 4 bases, there was a span of 12 bases.

This clonotype was seen at least ten times. The chain has TRBV20-1 and TRBJ2-1; D call uncertain. Germline V gene data show CDR1 as DFQATT and CDR2 as SNEGSKA (reference sequence). The CDR3 has 13 residues. Trimming pared 0 bases from V and 7 bases from J, leaving 10 bases between. CDR3 coding DNA: TGCAGTGCTAGAGATCGCCAGAATAATGAGCAGTTCTTC. Amino acids: CSARDRQNNEQFF.

The chain employs TRBV28 and TRBJ2-7; 7 bases are shared with TRBD1. The V gene's germline CDR1 is MDHEN and CDR2 SYDVKM. This CDR3 is built from 17 residues. V was pared by 5 bases and J by 0 bases, with 13 bases of the junction left unmatched. Written as DNA, the CDR3 is TGTGCCAGCAGTCGACCGGCGCTAAGACAGGGCTCCTACGAGCAGTACTTC. It translates to CASSRPALRQGSYEQYF.

This clonotype was seen many times. This chain uses TRBV20-1 with TRBJ2-1; TRBD2 matches at 12 bases. CDR3 length: 14 amino acids. V gave up 4 bases and J gave up 7 bases; unmatched junction bases: 5. The V gene's germline CDR1 is DFQATT and CDR2 SNEGSKA (reference sequence). The CDR3 loop reads CSATSGGASNEQFF. The DNA of the CDR3 is TGCAGTGCTACTAGCGGGGGGGCGTCGAATGAGCAGTTCTTC.

This clonotype was observed many times. The chain combines TRBV12-3 or TRBV12-4 with TRBJ2-3; the match to TRBD2 covers 13 bases. The CDR3 loop spans 15 amino acids. With 7 bases clipped from V and 6 bases from J, the junction kept 7 bases outside the gene matches. CDR3 DNA sequence: TGTGCCAGCAACCGACTAGCGGGGGGCCTTGATACGCAGTATTTT. Residues: CASNRLAGGLDTQYF.

The J gene is TRBJ2-1, the V gene TRBV3-1; D is possibly TRBD1 or TRBD2 (7 bases each). This CDR3 comprises 19 residues. Trimming took 0 bases from V and 7 from J, leaving 25 bases between them. In germline, CDR1 is LGHDT, CDR2 YNNKEL (reference sequence). The CDR3, as DNA: TGTGCCAGCAGCCAAGAGGGTGGGGGGGCAGGGGGAAAGTTGAATGAGCAGTTCTTC. Amino acid sequence: CASSQEGGGAGGKLNEQFF.

This sequence joins TRBV7-9 and TRBJ2-5; 9 nucleotides match TRBD1. Per the germline V gene, CDR1 is SEHNR and CDR2 is FQNEAQ (reference sequence). The CDR3 consists of 15 residues. Trimming at V came to 5 bases and at J to 5 bases, leaving 9 bases not matched to a gene. The CDR3 loop reads CASSDGTGSAETQYF. In DNA form, the CDR3 reads TGTGCCAGCAGCGACGGGACAGGGAGTGCGGAGACCCAGTACTTC.

The chain uses TRBV28 and TRBJ2-1; 16 nucleotides line up with TRBD2. The CDR3 loop spans 17 amino acids. J gave up 8 bases and V 2 bases, and 6 bases lay outside the gene matches. In germline, CDR1 is MDHEN, CDR2 SYDVKM. Here the CDR3 reads CASSLAPGLAGGHEQFF. DNA for the CDR3: TGTGCCAGCAGTTTAGCGCCGGGACTAGCGGGAGGGCATGAGCAGTTCTTC. The variable domain in full, completed from reference TRBV28 and TRBJ2-1, reads DVKVTQSSRYLVKRTGEKVFLECVQDMDHENMFWYRQDPGLGLRLIYFSYDVKMKEKGDIPEGYSVSREKKERFSLILESASTNQTSMYLCASSLAPGLAGGHEQFFGPGTRLTVL.

Only a few counts were recorded for this clonotype. This chain uses TRBV5-6 with TRBJ1-2; TRBD1 matches at 7 bases. J lost 0 bases, V lost 5 bases, and 4 bases had no gene match. CDR1 is SGHDT and CDR2 is YYEEEE in the germline V gene. The CDR3 has 14 residues. CDR3 coding DNA: TGTGCCAGCAGGAAAGGGGGCTCTAACTATGGCTACACCTTC. Amino acids: CASRKGGSNYGYTF.

This clonotype was observed many times. CDR3: CASSRDGLNYGYTF. The CDR3 DNA reads TGTGCCAGTAGCCGGGACGGATTAAACTATGGCTACACCTTC. The V and J genes are TRBV19 and TRBJ1-2, with D possibly matching TRBD1 (5 bases). The CDR3 sequence is 14 residues long. Germline CDR1 and CDR2: LNHDA and SQIVND (reference sequence). V lost 6 bases and J 2 bases, leaving 13 bases between the germline ends.

This clonotype was seen ten or more times. V gene TRBV5-8 combines with J gene TRBJ2-5; TRBD1 matches at 9 bases. CDR3 length: 14 residues. J lost 5 bases, V lost 5 bases, and 7 bases had no gene match. Germline CDR1 SGHTS, CDR2 YDEGEE. CDR3 sequence reads: CASRQGQGWETQYF. The CDR3 region has the DNA TGTGCCAGCAGACAAGGACAGGGGTGGGAGACCCAGTACTTC.

This clonotype was seen ten or more times. The genes are TRBV18 and TRBJ2-7, with a possible D match to TRBD1 (5 bases). In germline, CDR1 is KGHSH, CDR2 LQKENI. The V end was cut by 3 bases, the J end by 6 bases, with 12 bases between. CDR3 size: 13 residues. The CDR3 region has the DNA TGTGCCAGCTCACCCGACAGTGGATCCGAGCAGTACTTC. This gives the protein CASSPDSGSEQYF.